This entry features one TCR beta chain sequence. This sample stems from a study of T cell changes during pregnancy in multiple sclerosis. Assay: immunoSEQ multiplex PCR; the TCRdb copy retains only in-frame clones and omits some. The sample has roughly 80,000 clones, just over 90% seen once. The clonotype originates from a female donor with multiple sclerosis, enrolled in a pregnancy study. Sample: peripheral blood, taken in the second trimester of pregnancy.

The CDR3 sequence: CASSVLAESYEQYF. The CDR3 nucleotides are TGTGCCAGCAGCGTACTAGCGGAAAGTTACGAGCAGTACTTC. The chain couples TRBV4-2 to TRBJ2-7; 8 bases match TRBD2. This CDR3 is 14 amino acids long. CDR1 is LGHNA, CDR2 YNFKEQ, per germline. V lost 5 bases to trimming and J lost 4 bases; unmatched junction nucleotides: 7.